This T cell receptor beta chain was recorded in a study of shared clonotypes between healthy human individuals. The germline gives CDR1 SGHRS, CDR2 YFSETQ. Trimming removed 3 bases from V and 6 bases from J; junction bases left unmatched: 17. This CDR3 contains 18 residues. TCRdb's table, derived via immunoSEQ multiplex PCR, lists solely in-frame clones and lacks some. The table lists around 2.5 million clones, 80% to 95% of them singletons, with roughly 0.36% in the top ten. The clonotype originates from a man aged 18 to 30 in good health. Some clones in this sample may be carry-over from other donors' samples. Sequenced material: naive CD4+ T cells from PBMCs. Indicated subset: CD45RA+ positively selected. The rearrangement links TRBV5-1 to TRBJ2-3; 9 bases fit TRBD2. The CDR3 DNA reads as TGCGCCAGCAGCTCGTTTTCGGGACTAGCATCTCTAGGGGATACGCAGTATTTT. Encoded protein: CASSSFSGLASLGDTQYF.